This entry lists 31 T cell receptor beta chains sequenced from one sample in a study of OX40 agonist ivuxolimab in advanced cancers. The library was produced with the immunoSEQ multiplex PCR assay. The table was pulled from immuneACCESS by TCRdb, which kept in-frame rearrangements only. Such tables lose some clones; where checked, under half of the loss comes from unresolved V genes, and the rest has no known cause. The sample profile shows tens of thousands of clones; under 95% of them were found once. The top ten clonotypes cover approximately 15% of the sample. The sample was CD4+ or CD8+ T cells sorted from blood, taken in a trial of the OX40 agonist ivuxolimab. All receptors come from an adult with an advanced solid tumor such as melanoma, head and neck, liver or kidney cancer.

The chain is built from TRBV5-1 and TRBJ1-2; 12 bases agree with TRBD1. Germline V gene sequence: CDR1 SGHRS, CDR2 YFSETQ. CDR3 length: 16 residues. The V segment lost 4 bases and the J segment 4 bases; nucleotides outside the gene matches: 8. The CDR3 spells CASSASGTGGAYGYTF. The CDR3 region has the DNA TGCGCCAGCAGCGCGTCCGGGACAGGGGGCGCCTATGGCTACACCTTC. The complete variable domain, with remaining parts taken from reference TRBV5-1 and TRBJ1-2, reads KAGVTQTPRYLIKTRGQQVTLSCSPISGHRSVSWYQQTPGQGLQFLFEYFSETQRNKGNFPGRFSGRQFSNSRSEMNVSTLELGDSALYLCASSASGTGGAYGYTFGSGTRLTVV.

The chain carries TRBV27 and TRBJ2-2; 9 bases are a match to TRBD2. V shed 5 bases, J shed 6 bases, and the junction held 13 bases outside the gene matches. This CDR3 is 17 amino acids long. CDR1 MNHEY and CDR2 SMNVEV come from the germline V gene (reference sequence). The CDR3 loop reads CASSPLAGALAAGELFF. CDR3 nucleotides: TGTGCCAGCAGTCCGTTAGCGGGAGCGCTCGCCGCCGGGGAGCTGTTTTTT.

This clone has a single count. The chain recombines TRBV29-1 with TRBJ1-1; tentative D call: TRBD1 (6 bases). V lost 3 bases and J 7 bases, leaving 12 bases between the germline ends. This CDR3 region has 12 residues. The V gene's germline CDR1 is SQVTM and CDR2 ANQGSEA. In nucleotides, the CDR3 is TGCAGCGTTGAGCCCCTCAGGGGTGAAGCTTTCTTT. This sequence encodes CSVEPLRGEAFF.

The chain recombines TRBV4-3 with TRBJ2-1; 13 bases line up with TRBD2. V gave up 0 bases and J gave up 9 bases; unmatched junction bases: 2. The CDR3 extends over 15 amino acids. CDR1 LGHNA and CDR2 YSLEER come from the germline V gene. The CDR3, as DNA: TGCGCCAGCAGCCAAGAGGGACTAGCGGGAATTGAGCAGTTCTTC. The encoded protein is CASSQEGLAGIEQFF.

The rearrangement joins TRBV29-1 to TRBJ1-2, with TRBD1 identical over 9 bases. V was clipped by 3 bases and J by 0 bases; unmatched bases: 8. This CDR3 has 16 residues. Germline loops: CDR1 SQVTM, CDR2 ANQGSEA. The CDR3: CSVEIPGQGSNYGYTF. CDR3 sequence (DNA): TGCAGCGTTGAGATCCCGGGACAGGGCTCTAACTATGGCTACACCTTC.

V and J are TRBV4-3 and TRBJ1-6; tentative D call: TRBD1 (6 bases). V lost 1 base and J lost 10, with 11 bases in between. The CDR3 has 14 amino acids. Per the germline V gene, CDR1 is LGHNA and CDR2 is YSLEER. DNA of the CDR3: TGCGCCAGCAGCCAAGGACAGGTTCGCTCACCCCTCCACTTT. It encodes CASSQGQVRSPLHF.

V and J are TRBV4-3 and TRBJ1-5; D not certain. CDR3 length: 14 amino acids. V was shortened by 4 bases and J by 1 base, with 8 bases between the two germline ends. Per the germline V gene, CDR1 is LGHNA and CDR2 is YSLEER. In DNA form, the CDR3 reads TGCGCCAGCAGCCCAGACATGAGCAATCAGCCCCAGCATTTT. Encoded protein: CASSPDMSNQPQHF.

V usage is TRBV5-8 and J usage is TRBJ2-7, with TRBD1 matching 7 bases. V dropped 4 bases and J dropped 3; count of bases not matched to a gene: 10. The CDR3 is 15 residues long. CDR1 and CDR2 from the germline V gene are SGHTS and YDEGEE. CDR3 nucleotides: TGTGCCAGCAGCATCCGACAGGGCGTAAACTACGAGCAGTACTTC. Amino acid sequence: CASSIRQGVNYEQYF. The entire variable domain, with the rest obtained from reference TRBV5-8 and TRBJ2-7, is as follows: EAGVTQSPTHLIKTRGQQATLRCSPISGHTSVYWYQQALGLGLQFLLWYDEGEERNRGNFPPRFSGRQFPNYSSELNVNALELEDSALYLCASSIRQGVNYEQYFGPGTRLTVT.

This clone was seen just once. This chain joins TRBV19 and TRBJ1-5, with TRBD1 identical over 9 bases. The germline gives CDR1 LNHDA, CDR2 SQIVND (reference sequence). CDR3 length: 19 amino acids. The V segment lost 3 bases and the J segment 1 base; nucleotides outside the gene matches: 13. The CDR3 is CASSIDRGQGRRSNQPQHF. The CDR3 bases are TGTGCCAGTAGTATCGATCGGGGACAGGGCCGGAGGAGCAATCAGCCCCAGCATTTT.

The sample holds one count of this clone. The chain is built from TRBV6-5 and TRBJ1-5, with unresolved D. Germline CDR1 MNHEY, CDR2 SVGAGI. Trimming pared 0 bases from V and 6 bases from J, leaving 9 bases between. The length of the CDR3 is 14 residues. CDR3 in DNA: TGTGCCAGCAGTTACTCCGGCGAGAGTCAGCCCCAGCATTTT. It specifies CASSYSGESQPQHF.

This clone appeared a single time. The rearrangement joins TRBV28 to TRBJ1-1; 7 positions agree with TRBD1. With V trimmed by 4 bases and J by 0 bases, 14 bases remained unmatched. The length of the CDR3 is 18 residues. Per the germline V gene, CDR1 is MDHEN and CDR2 is SYDVKM. CDR3 sequence: CASSSQLPTGLVNTEAFF. CDR3 DNA: TGTGCCAGCAGTTCTCAACTACCGACAGGGCTGGTGAACACTGAAGCTTTCTTT. The full variable domain, its missing parts supplied by reference TRBV28 and TRBJ1-1, is DVKVTQSSRYLVKRTGEKVFLECVQDMDHENMFWYRQDPGLGLRLIYFSYDVKMKEKGDIPEGYSVSREKKERFSLILESASTNQTSMYLCASSSQLPTGLVNTEAFFGQGTRLTVV.

The gene calls are TRBV7-6 and TRBJ2-1, with D possibly being TRBD2 (5 bases). CDR1 is SGHVS, CDR2 FNYEAQ, per germline. The CDR3 is 15 residues long. The V gene lost 0 bases and the J gene lost 2 bases, with 8 bases spanning the gap. In nucleotides, the CDR3 is TGTGCCAGCAGCTTAGCGGGAGACCCCTACAATGAGCAGTTCTTC. Its translation is CASSLAGDPYNEQFF. Drawing the rest from reference TRBV7-6 and TRBJ2-1, the complete variable domain is GAGVSQSPRYKVTKRGQDVALRCDPISGHVSLYWYRQALGQGPEFLTYFNYEAQQDKSGLPNDRFSAERPEGSISTLTIQRTEQRDSAMYRCASSLAGDPYNEQFFGPGTRLTVL.

The gene calls are TRBV7-9 and TRBJ2-7; either TRBD1 or TRBD2 may supply D (6 bases each). Germline V gives CDR1 SEHNR, CDR2 FQNEAQ (reference sequence). The CDR3 is 12 amino acids. V gave up 1 base and J gave up 12 bases, with 13 bases separating them. The CDR3 protein is CASSLDQGRRYF. The CDR3, as DNA: TGTGCCAGCAGCTTAGATCAGGGGAGGAGGTACTTC.

The CDR3 DNA reads TGTGCCAGTAGTATAGACGTAAATAGCAATCAGCCCCAGCATTTT. Amino acids: CASSIDVNSNQPQHF. The chain joins TRBV19 to TRBJ1-5; D is undetermined. The V and J ends lost 0 bases and 0 bases respectively, with 6 bases between them. The length of the CDR3 is 15 residues. Looked up from germline, CDR1 is LNHDA and CDR2 is SQIVND (reference sequence).

This chain joins TRBV7-9 and TRBJ2-7; no firm D call. Looked up from germline, CDR1 is SEHNR and CDR2 is FQNEAQ (reference sequence). This CDR3 region has 16 residues. Trimming took off 1 base at V and 3 bases at J, with 16 bases between the two ends. The CDR3 DNA is TGTGCCAGCAGCTTAGGAAGAACACAGCCGGACTACGAGCAGTACTTC. Translation: CASSLGRTQPDYEQYF.

There are a few counts of this clone. The chain employs TRBV19 and TRBJ2-7; 11 bases are shared with TRBD1. CDR3 length: 13 amino acids. V shed 4 bases and J 6 bases; nucleotides not matched to a gene: 2. The germline V gene encodes CDR1 LNHDA and CDR2 SQIVND (reference sequence). The CDR3 region has the DNA TGTGCCAGTAGTAGGACAGGGGGCCGCGAGCAGTACTTC. This translates into CASSRTGGREQYF.

Here the CDR3 reads CASSLGPRNEKLFF. The CDR3 DNA reads TGCGCCAGCAGCCTAGGACCGCGGAATGAAAAACTGTTTTTT. V is TRBV4-1 and J is TRBJ1-4, with unresolved D. V was cut by 4 bases and J by 5 bases, with 11 bases left in between. The V gene's germline CDR1 is MGHRA and CDR2 YSYEKL. This CDR3 is built from 14 residues.

The J gene is TRBJ2-7, the V gene TRBV19; the D gene is possibly TRBD2 (5 bases). This CDR3 is built from 14 residues. Germline V gene lookup returns CDR1 LNHDA and CDR2 SQIVND (reference sequence). Trimming pared 6 bases from V and 3 bases from J, leaving 15 bases between. CDR3 in amino acids: CASSYFGKGYEQYF. The CDR3 region has the DNA TGTGCCAGTAGCTACTTCGGGAAGGGCTACGAGCAGTACTTC.

The V gene is TRBV5-1, the J gene TRBJ2-1, with D hard to call. Per the germline V gene, CDR1 is SGHRS and CDR2 is YFSETQ. V was shortened by 3 bases and J by 7 bases, with 8 bases between the two germline ends. This CDR3 is 12 amino acids long. The CDR3 is CASSSPPNEQFF. The DNA for the CDR3 is TGCGCCAGCAGCTCCCCACCGAATGAGCAGTTCTTC.

The genes are TRBV6-5 and TRBJ2-7; TRBD1 agrees at 9 bases. This CDR3 contains 14 residues. From germline, CDR1 is MNHEY and CDR2 SVGAGI. V lost 6 bases to trimming and J lost 3 bases; unmatched junction nucleotides: 6. CDR3: CASSLRQGGYEQYF. The CDR3 nucleotides are TGTGCCAGCAGCCTCCGACAGGGGGGCTACGAGCAGTACTTC.

V and J are TRBV5-1 and TRBJ1-1; D may be TRBD1 (6 bases). The CDR3 covers 11 residues. V was shortened by 4 bases and J by 8 bases, with 9 bases between the two germline ends. Per germline, CDR1 SGHRS and CDR2 YFSETQ. The CDR3 reads CASSLGTEAFF. DNA for the CDR3: TGCGCCAGCAGCCTTGGGACAGAAGCTTTCTTT.

The chain uses TRBV5-1 and TRBJ2-1; TRBD2 is a possible D gene (6 bases). CDR1 and CDR2 (germline): SGHRS, YFSETQ. CDR3 length: 16 amino acids. The V gene lost 1 base and the J gene lost 0 bases, with 11 bases spanning the gap. The DNA of the CDR3 is TGCGCCAGCAGCTTGATCGCGGGGACCTCCTACAATGAGCAGTTCTTC. It is translated as CASSLIAGTSYNEQFF.

This chain connects TRBV10-2 to TRBJ1-1; a weak D match, TRBD1 (5 bases). The CDR3 has 12 amino acids. Trimming stripped 4 bases from V and 4 bases from J, with 7 bases between. Germline V lookup: CDR1 WSHSY, CDR2 SAAADI. The CDR3 sequence: CASSGGSTEAFF. CDR3 sequence (DNA): TGCGCCAGCAGTGGGGGGAGCACTGAAGCTTTCTTT.

The rearrangement joins TRBV7-6 to TRBJ2-2; D not certain. V was pared by 1 base and J by 6 bases, with 6 bases between. Germline V lookup: CDR1 SGHVS, CDR2 FNYEAQ. There are 13 residues in the CDR3. The CDR3 nucleotides read TGTGCCAGCAGCTTAGTTGAGGCCGGGGAGCTGTTTTTT. Its protein is CASSLVEAGELFF.

V usage is TRBV28 and J usage is TRBJ2-7, with 7 nucleotides matching TRBD1. Germline loops: CDR1 MDHEN, CDR2 SYDVKM. This CDR3 region has 16 residues. V lost 5 bases and J lost 0; bases outside the gene matches: 10. The CDR3 protein is CASSPWDSTTSYEQYF. The CDR3 nucleotides read TGTGCCAGCAGTCCATGGGACAGCACCACCTCCTACGAGCAGTACTTC.

The chain carries TRBV6-5 and TRBJ2-3; a weak D match, TRBD1 (5 bases). This CDR3 has 12 amino acids. The germline CDR1 and CDR2 sequences are MNHEY and SVGAGI. Trimming stripped 6 bases from V and 4 bases from J, with 8 bases between. The CDR3 region is CASSPRADTQYF. The CDR3 DNA sequence: TGTGCCAGCAGCCCCAGGGCAGATACGCAGTATTTT.

The chain recombines TRBV4-3 with TRBJ1-2, with TRBD1 matching over 10 bases. There are 15 residues in the CDR3. In germline, CDR1 is LGHNA, CDR2 YSLEER. With V trimmed by 4 bases and J by 4 bases, 6 bases remained unmatched. CDR3 coding DNA: TGCGCCAGCAGCCGAACGACAGGGGGCACCTATGGCTACACCTTC. It is translated as CASSRTTGGTYGYTF.

The chain couples TRBV7-8 to TRBJ2-7; no reliable D call. Trimming left V 1 base short and J 2 bases short, with 12 bases between. In germline, CDR1 is SGHVS, CDR2 FQNEAQ. This CDR3 has 15 amino acids. Here the CDR3 reads CASSLGKNRPYEQYF. CDR3 nucleotides: TGTGCCAGCAGCTTAGGGAAGAACCGGCCCTACGAGCAGTACTTC.

CDR3 nucleotide sequence: TGCGCCAGCAGCCCAGGGGAGAACTACGAGCAGTACTTC. It yields the protein CASSPGENYEQYF. This rearrangement joins TRBV4-3 to TRBJ2-7; tentatively, D is TRBD1 (6 bases). The CDR3 is 13 amino acids. Between the trimmed V and J ends, which lost 4 bases and 3 bases, there was a span of 10 bases. In germline, CDR1 is LGHNA, CDR2 YSLEER.

The J gene is TRBJ2-1, the V gene TRBV19; tentative D call: TRBD2 (5 bases). Germline V gene sequence: CDR1 LNHDA, CDR2 SQIVND (reference sequence). V was clipped by 2 bases and J by 6 bases, with 14 bases between them. The CDR3 extends over 15 amino acids. The CDR3 sequence is CASSIFRGASNEQFF. CDR3 in DNA: TGTGCCAGTAGTATATTTCGGGGAGCTTCCAATGAGCAGTTCTTC.

The J gene is TRBJ1-5, the V gene TRBV7-9; 9 nucleotides match TRBD1. From germline, CDR1 is SEHNR and CDR2 FQNEAQ (reference sequence). The CDR3 is 17 residues long. V lost 4 bases, J lost 2 bases, and 9 bases stayed unmatched. CDR3 bases: TGTGCCAGCAGCTCGTCACAGGGGGCATACGGCAATCAGCCCCAGCATTTT. It translates to CASSSSQGAYGNQPQHF.